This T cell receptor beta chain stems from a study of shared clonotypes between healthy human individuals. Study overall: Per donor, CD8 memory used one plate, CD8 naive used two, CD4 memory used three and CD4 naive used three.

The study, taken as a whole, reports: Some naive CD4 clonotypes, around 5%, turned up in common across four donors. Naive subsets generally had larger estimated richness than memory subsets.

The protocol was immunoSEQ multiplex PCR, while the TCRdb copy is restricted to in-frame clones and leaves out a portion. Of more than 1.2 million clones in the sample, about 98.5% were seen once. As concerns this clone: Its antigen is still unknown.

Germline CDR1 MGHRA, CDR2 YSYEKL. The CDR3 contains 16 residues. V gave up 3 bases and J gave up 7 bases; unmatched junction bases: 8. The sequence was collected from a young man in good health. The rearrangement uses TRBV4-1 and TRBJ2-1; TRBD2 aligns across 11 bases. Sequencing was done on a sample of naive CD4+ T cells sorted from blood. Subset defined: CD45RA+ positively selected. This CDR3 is CASSHPTSGSLNEQFF. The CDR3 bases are TGCGCCAGCAGCCACCCTACTAGCGGGAGCTTAAATGAGCAGTTCTTC.